This T cell receptor beta chain was profiled in a study of CD8+ T cells in alopecia areata. Per the germline V gene, CDR1 is LNHNV and CDR2 is YYDKDF (reference sequence). CDR3 length: 14 residues. V was pared by 5 bases and J by 4 bases, with 5 bases of the junction left unmatched. A note on this clone: What it recognizes is unknown.

Study-level results: Patients showed less clear TCR sequence sharing than mice, possibly partly because of HLA diversity.

cDNA prepared by RNA extraction and subsequent reverse transcription served as the template for sequencing. The protocol was immunoSEQ multiplex PCR, while the TCRdb copy is restricted to in-frame clones and leaves out a portion. The table records around 120,000 clones, more than 30% of them present only once. The source material was CD4+ T cells sorted from blood. The rearrangement links TRBV15 to TRBJ1-2, with 9 bases that match TRBD1. This TCR derives from a human donor with alopecia areata. DNA of the CDR3: TGTGCCACCAGCGAACAGGGGGCCGTCTATGGCTACACCTTC. The encoded protein is CATSEQGAVYGYTF.